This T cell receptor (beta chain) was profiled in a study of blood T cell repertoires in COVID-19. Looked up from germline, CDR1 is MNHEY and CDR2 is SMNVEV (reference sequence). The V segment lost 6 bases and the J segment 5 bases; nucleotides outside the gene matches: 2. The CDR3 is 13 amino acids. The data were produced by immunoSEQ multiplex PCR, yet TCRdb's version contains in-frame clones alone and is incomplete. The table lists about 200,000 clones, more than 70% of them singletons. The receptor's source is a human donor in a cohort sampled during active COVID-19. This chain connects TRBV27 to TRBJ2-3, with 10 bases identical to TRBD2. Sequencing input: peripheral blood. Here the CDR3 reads CASRLAGRDTQYF. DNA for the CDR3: TGTGCCAGCAGACTAGCGGGGCGAGATACGCAGTATTTT.